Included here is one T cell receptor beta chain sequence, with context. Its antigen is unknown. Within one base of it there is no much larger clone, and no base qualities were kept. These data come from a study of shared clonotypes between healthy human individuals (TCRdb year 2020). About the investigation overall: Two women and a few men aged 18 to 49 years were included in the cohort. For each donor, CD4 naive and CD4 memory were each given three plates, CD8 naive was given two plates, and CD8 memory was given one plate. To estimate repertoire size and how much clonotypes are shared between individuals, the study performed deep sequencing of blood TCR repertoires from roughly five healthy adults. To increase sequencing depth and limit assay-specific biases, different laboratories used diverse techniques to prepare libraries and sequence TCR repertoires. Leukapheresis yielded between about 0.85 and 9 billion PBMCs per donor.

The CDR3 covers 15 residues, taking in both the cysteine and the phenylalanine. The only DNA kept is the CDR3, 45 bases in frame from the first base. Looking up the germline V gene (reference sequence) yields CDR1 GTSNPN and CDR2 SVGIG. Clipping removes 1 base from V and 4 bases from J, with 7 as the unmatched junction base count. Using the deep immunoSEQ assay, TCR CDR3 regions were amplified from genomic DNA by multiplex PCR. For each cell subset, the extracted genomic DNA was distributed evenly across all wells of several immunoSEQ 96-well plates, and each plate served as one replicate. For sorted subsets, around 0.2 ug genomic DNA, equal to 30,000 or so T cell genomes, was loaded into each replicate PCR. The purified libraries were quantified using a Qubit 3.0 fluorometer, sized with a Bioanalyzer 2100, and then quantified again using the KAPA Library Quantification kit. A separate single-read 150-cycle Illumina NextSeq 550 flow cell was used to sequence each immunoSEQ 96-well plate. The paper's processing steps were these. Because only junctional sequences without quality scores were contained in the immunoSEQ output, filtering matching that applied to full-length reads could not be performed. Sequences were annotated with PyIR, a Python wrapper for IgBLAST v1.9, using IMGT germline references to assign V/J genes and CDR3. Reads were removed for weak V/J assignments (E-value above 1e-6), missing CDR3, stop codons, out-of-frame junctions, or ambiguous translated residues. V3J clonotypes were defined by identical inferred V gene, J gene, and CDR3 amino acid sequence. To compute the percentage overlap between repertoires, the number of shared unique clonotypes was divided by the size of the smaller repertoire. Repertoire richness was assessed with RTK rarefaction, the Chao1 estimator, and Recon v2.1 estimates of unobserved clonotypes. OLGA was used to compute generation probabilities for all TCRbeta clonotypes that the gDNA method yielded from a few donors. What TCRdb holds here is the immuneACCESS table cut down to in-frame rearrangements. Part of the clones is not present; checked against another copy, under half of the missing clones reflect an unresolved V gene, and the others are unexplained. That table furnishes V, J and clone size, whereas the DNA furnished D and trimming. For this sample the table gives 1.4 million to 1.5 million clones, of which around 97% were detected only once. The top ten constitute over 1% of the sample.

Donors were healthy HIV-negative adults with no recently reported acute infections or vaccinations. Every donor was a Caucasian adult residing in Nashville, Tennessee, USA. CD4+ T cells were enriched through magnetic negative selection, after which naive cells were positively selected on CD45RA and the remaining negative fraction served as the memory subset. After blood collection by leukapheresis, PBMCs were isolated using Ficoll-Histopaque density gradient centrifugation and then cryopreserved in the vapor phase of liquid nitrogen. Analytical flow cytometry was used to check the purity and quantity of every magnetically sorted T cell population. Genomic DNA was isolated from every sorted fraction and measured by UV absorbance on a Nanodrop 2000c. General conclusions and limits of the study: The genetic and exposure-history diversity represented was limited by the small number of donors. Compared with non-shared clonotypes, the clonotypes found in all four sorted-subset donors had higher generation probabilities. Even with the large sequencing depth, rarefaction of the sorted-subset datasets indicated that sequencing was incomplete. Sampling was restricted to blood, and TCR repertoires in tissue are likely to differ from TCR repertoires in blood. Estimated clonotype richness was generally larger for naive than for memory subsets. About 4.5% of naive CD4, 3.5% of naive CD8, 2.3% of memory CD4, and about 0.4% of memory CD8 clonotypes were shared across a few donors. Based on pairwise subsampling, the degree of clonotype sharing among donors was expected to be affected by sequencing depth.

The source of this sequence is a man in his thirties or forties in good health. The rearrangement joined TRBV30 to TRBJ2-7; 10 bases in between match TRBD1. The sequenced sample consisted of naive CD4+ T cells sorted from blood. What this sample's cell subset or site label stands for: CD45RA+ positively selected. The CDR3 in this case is CAWSGSDRGLYEQYF. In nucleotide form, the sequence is TGTGCCTGGAGTGGGTCCGACAGGGGGCTATACGAGCAGTACTTC.